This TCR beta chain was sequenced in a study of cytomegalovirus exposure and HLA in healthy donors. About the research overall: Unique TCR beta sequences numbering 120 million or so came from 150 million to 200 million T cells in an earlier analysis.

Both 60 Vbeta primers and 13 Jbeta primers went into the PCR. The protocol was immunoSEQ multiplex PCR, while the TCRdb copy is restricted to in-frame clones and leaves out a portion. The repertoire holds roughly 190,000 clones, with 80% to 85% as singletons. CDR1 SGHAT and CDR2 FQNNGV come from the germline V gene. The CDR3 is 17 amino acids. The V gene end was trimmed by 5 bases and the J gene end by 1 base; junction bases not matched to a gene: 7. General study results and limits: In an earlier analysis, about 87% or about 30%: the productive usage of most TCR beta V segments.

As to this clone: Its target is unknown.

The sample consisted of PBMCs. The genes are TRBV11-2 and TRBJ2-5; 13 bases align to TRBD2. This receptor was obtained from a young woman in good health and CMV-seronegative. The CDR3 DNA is TGTGCCAGCAGCCGCGGACTAGCGGGGGCCCCCCAAGAGACCCAGTACTTC. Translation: CASSRGLAGAPQETQYF. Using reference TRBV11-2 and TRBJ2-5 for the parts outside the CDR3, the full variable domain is EAGVAQSPRYKIIEKRQSVAFWCNPISGHATLYWYQQILGQGPKLLIQFQNNGVVDDSQLPKDRFSAERLKGVDSTLKIQPAKLEDSAVYLCASSRGLAGAPQETQYFGPGTRLLVL.